This T cell receptor (beta chain) was found in a study of T cell responses to AZD1222 COVID-19 vaccine. This clone was seen a single time. As yet, its antigen is unknown. Trimming removed 3 bases from V and 0 bases from J, with 6 bases in between. This CDR3 is built from 15 residues. Germline-derived CDR1 and CDR2 are MDHEN and SYDVKM. Study-wide results and limits: Distributed over spike, vaccine-associated CD4 TCRs predominated at 160-218 and 743-854. It was only after the peak T cell response that any repertoires were sampled. Two AZD1222 doses significantly raised spike-specific TCR breadth and depth over controls.

The protocol was immunoSEQ multiplex PCR, while the TCRdb copy is restricted to in-frame clones and leaves out a portion. The data contain 130,000 to 150,000 clones, 85% to 95% of them seen just once; the ten biggest clones take up roughly 2.9%. The source of this sequence is an adult in good health. This specimen consisted of peripheral blood, obtained on day 0 of MenACWY control vaccination. The gene calls are TRBV28 and TRBJ1-6; D unresolved. The CDR3 DNA sequence: TGTGCCAGCAGTTTGTCGAGCTCCTATAATTCACCCCTCCACTTT. This translates into CASSLSSSYNSPLHF.